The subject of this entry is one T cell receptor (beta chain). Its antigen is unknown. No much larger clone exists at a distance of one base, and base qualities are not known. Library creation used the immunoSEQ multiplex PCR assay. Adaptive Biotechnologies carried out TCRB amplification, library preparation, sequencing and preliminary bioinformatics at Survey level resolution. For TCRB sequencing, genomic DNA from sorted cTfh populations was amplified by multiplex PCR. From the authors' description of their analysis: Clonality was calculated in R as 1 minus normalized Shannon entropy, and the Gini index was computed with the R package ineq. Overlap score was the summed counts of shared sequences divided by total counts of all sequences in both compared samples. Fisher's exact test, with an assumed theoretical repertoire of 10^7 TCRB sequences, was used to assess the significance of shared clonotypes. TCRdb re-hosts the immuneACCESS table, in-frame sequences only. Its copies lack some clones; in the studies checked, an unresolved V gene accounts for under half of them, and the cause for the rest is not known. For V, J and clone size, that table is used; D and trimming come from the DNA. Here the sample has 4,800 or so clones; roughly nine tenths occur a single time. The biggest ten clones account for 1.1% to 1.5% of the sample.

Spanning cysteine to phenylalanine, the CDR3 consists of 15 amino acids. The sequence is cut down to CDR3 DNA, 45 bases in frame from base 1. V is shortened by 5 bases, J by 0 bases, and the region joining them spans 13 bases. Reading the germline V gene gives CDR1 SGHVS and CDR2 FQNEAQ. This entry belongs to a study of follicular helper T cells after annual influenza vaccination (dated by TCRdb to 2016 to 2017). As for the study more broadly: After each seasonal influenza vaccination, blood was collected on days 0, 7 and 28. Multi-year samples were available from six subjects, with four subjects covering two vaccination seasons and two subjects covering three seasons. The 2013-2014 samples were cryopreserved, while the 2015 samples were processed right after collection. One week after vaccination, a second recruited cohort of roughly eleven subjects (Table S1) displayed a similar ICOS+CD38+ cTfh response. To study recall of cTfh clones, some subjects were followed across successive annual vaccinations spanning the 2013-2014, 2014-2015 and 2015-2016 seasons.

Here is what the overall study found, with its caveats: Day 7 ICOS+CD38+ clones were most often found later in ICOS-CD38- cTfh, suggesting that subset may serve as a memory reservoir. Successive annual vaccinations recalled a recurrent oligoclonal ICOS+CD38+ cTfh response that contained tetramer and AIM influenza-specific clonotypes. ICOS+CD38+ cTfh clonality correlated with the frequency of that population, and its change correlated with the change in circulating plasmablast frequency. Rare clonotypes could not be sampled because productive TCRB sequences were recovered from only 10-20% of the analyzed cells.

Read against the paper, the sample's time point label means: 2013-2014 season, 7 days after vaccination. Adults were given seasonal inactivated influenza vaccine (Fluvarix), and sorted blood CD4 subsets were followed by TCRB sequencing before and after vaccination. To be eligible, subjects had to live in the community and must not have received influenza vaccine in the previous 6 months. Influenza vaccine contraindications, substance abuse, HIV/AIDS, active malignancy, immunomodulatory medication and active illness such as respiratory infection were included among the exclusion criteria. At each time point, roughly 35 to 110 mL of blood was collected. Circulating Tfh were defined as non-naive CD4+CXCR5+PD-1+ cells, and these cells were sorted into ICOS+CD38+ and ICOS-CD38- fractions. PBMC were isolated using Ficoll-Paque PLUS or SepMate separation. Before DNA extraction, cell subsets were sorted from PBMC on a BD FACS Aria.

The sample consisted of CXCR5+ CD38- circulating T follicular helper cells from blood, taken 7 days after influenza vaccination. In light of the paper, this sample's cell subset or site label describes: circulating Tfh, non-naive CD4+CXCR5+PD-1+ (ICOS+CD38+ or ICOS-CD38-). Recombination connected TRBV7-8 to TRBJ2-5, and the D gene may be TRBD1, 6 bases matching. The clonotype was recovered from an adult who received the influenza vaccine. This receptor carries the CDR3 CASSPGDGYQETQYF. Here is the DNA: TGTGCCAGCAGCCCAGGGGACGGGTACCAAGAGACCCAGTACTTC.